This T cell receptor (beta chain) was profiled in a study of cytomegalovirus exposure and HLA in healthy donors. The wider study: In an early release, HLA-typed donors contributed tens of millions of unique TCR sequences. Notes on the study in general: Data from an earlier analysis indicated that most TCR beta V segments were productive either about 87% or about 30% of the time.

With 8 bases clipped from V and 4 bases from J, the junction kept 14 bases outside the gene matches. This CDR3 contains 16 residues. CDR1 SNHLY and CDR2 FYNNEI come from the germline V gene. The study ran its PCR with 60 Vbeta and 13 Jbeta primers. The repertoire was sequenced with immunoSEQ multiplex PCR; TCRdb's copy has only in-frame clones and lacks some. The sample has 110,000 or so clones, about 80% seen once. Concerning this clone itself: The antigen is not known.

This sequence originates from a woman aged 25 to 39 in good health and CMV-seropositive. The material sequenced was PBMCs. The chain combines TRBV2 with TRBJ2-7, with 10 bases that match TRBD1. Written as DNA, the CDR3 is TGTGCCAGCGCAATCGCAAAGGGGACAGGGGATTACGAGCAGTACTTC. This codes for CASAIAKGTGDYEQYF.